Presented here are 31 T cell receptor beta chains from one specimen sequenced in a study of response to subunit inactivated influenza vaccine. MiXCR was run by TCRdb on the RT-PCR reads, yielding one entry per CDR3 protein. The sample has about 800,000 distinct CDR3 sequences, 21% seen once; the top ten hold roughly a tenth. Sequencing was performed on PBMCs from blood, taken more than 4 days after vaccination. The receptor source for this set is a man aged 50-59 years who received an inactivated influenza vaccine.

This clonotype was observed many times. The CDR3 protein is CAIRDRATDTQYF. DNA of the CDR3: TGTGCCATCCGGGACAGGGCCACAGATACGCAGTATTTT. J is TRBJ2-3 and V is TRBV24-1, with 9 nucleotides matching TRBD1. CDR1 and CDR2 from the germline V gene are KGHDR and SFDVKD. V trimming: 11 bases; J trimming: 2 bases; junction bases outside the gene matches: 4. The CDR3 is made up of 13 amino acids.

There are a few counts of this clonotype. The chain couples TRBV27 to TRBJ1-6, with D possibly matching TRBD1 (5 bases). Germline lookup yields CDR1 MNHEY and CDR2 SMNVEV (reference sequence). The CDR3 length is 13 residues. V was shortened by 3 bases and J by 10 bases, with 10 bases between the two germline ends. CDR3 sequence (DNA): TGTGCCAGCAGTTTTGCGGCAGGGTCACCCCTCCACTTT. Translating gives CASSFAAGSPLHF.

This clonotype was detected only a few times. The chain employs TRBV20-1 and TRBJ1-2; D gene ambiguous. Between the trimmed V and J ends, which lost 3 bases and 1 base, there was a span of 9 bases. CDR3 length: 13 amino acids. Germline V gives CDR1 DFQATT, CDR2 SNEGSKA (reference sequence). CDR3 in amino acids: CSAREQFNYGYTF. The CDR3, as DNA: TGCAGTGCTAGGGAACAGTTTAACTATGGCTACACCTTC.

The rearrangement links TRBV20-1 to TRBJ2-1; 8 bases are a match to TRBD2. Germline CDR1 and CDR2: DFQATT and SNEGSKA (reference sequence). The CDR3 runs 16 residues. J was trimmed by 3 bases and V by 4 bases; bases with no gene match: 11. DNA of the CDR3: TGCAGTGCTAATGCTGAGCGGGAGTTGGACTACAATGAGCAGTTCTTC. It yields the protein CSANAERELDYNEQFF.

This clonotype was seen a few times. The chain's CDR3 is CSVVVQGASEQYF. As DNA, the CDR3 is TGCAGCGTTGTTGTACAGGGGGCTAGTGAGCAGTACTTC. This chain links TRBV29-1 with TRBJ2-7; 9 nucleotides line up with TRBD1. This CDR3 spans 13 amino acids. The germline V gene has CDR1 SQVTM and CDR2 ANQGSEA. V was clipped by 4 bases and J by 7 bases; unmatched bases: 8.

CDR3: CASSLVSTGSYNEQFF. CDR3 sequence (DNA): TGCGCCAGCAGCTTGGTTTCGACAGGCTCGTACAATGAGCAGTTCTTC. The chain is built from TRBV5-1 and TRBJ2-1; D may be TRBD1 (6 bases). V lost 0 bases and J 4 bases, leaving 14 bases between the germline ends. There are 16 residues in the CDR3. The germline V gene has CDR1 SGHRS and CDR2 YFSETQ.

The genes are TRBV20-1 and TRBJ2-1; D may match TRBD1 or TRBD2 (5 bases each). This CDR3 has 14 amino acids. The germline V gene encodes CDR1 DFQATT and CDR2 SNEGSKA (reference sequence). V was cut by 5 bases and J by 3 bases, with 14 bases left in between. The CDR3, as DNA: TGCAGTGCTGTGGGGGACGCCAGCTACAATGAGCAGTTCTTC. Encoded protein: CSAVGDASYNEQFF.

This clonotype was seen a few times. The chain joins TRBV12-3 or TRBV12-4 to TRBJ2-7; D may be TRBD1 or TRBD2 (6 bases each). The V and J ends lost 6 bases and 0 bases respectively, with 15 bases between them. The CDR3 sequence is 15 residues long. The CDR3: CASSLWRDNSYEQYF. The DNA for the CDR3 is TGTGCCAGCAGCCTCTGGCGGGACAACTCCTACGAGCAGTACTTC.

The genes are TRBV12-3 or TRBV12-4 and TRBJ2-7; D call uncertain. The CDR3 length is 11 residues. Trimming removed 7 bases from V and 3 bases from J, with 7 bases in between. CDR3 nucleotide sequence: TGTGCCAGCACCATCGACTACGAGCAGTACTTC. This sequence encodes CASTIDYEQYF.

The chain links TRBV20-1 to TRBJ2-1, with D unresolved. CDR3 length: 10 amino acids. V was pared by 5 bases and J by 13 bases, with 12 bases between. Germline lookup yields CDR1 DFQATT and CDR2 SNEGSKA (reference sequence). CDR3 residues: CSAGVDGQFF. The CDR3 coding sequence is TGCAGTGCTGGCGTCGATGGTCAGTTCTTC.

This clonotype was counted between two and nine times. The V gene is TRBV7-9, the J gene TRBJ2-6; D unresolved. The CDR3 consists of 15 residues. In germline, CDR1 is SEHNR, CDR2 FQNEAQ (reference sequence). V was pared by 1 base and J by 1 base, with 5 bases between. CDR3 sequence (DNA): TGTGCCAGCAGCTTAGAAGAGTCTGGGGCCAACGTCCTGACTTTC. This sequence encodes CASSLEESGANVLTF.

The CDR3 DNA reads as TGTGCCAGCAGTACCTGGGACAGGGGGCGTGATGGCTACACCTTC. This gives the protein CASSTWDRGRDGYTF. This sequence joins TRBV27 and TRBJ1-2; 12 nucleotides match TRBD1. Germline V gene sequence: CDR1 MNHEY, CDR2 SMNVEV (reference sequence). The CDR3 is 15 residues long. J was trimmed by 6 bases and V by 5 bases; bases with no gene match: 7.

This clonotype was observed a handful of times. This chain connects TRBV5-1 to TRBJ2-5, with 8 positions matching TRBD1. Germline trimming cut 4 bases from V and 4 bases from J; bases unmatched to any gene: 6. This CDR3 region has 14 residues. The V gene's germline CDR1 is SGHRS and CDR2 YFSETQ. CDR3 sequence reads: CASSPRTGPETQYF. CDR3 in DNA: TGCGCCAGCAGCCCCCGGACAGGGCCAGAGACCCAGTACTTC.

This clonotype was seen a handful of times. This chain links TRBV12-3 or TRBV12-4 with TRBJ2-1; tentative D call: TRBD2 (6 bases). With 6 bases removed from V and 7 bases from J, the gap between germline ends came to 16 bases. This CDR3 contains 14 residues. The chain's CDR3 is CASSPDTGVNEQFF. The CDR3, as DNA: TGTGCCAGCAGCCCAGACACGGGAGTGAATGAGCAGTTCTTC.

This clonotype was recorded a few times. The chain uses TRBV15 and TRBJ2-1; the match to TRBD1 covers 8 bases. The CDR3 length is 16 residues. Germline CDR1 reads LNHNV; CDR2 reads YYDKDF (reference sequence). Losses at the gene ends were 5 bases for V and 5 bases for J; bases not matched to a gene: 11. This CDR3 is CATSAPAGTGNNEQFF. CDR3 nucleotide sequence: TGTGCCACCAGCGCACCCGCCGGGACAGGAAACAATGAGCAGTTCTTC. The full variable domain, its missing parts supplied by reference TRBV15 and TRBJ2-1, is DAMVIQNPRYQVTQFGKPVTLSCSQTLNHNVMYWYQQKSSQAPKLLFHYYDKDFNNEADTPDNFQSRRPNTSFCFLDIRSPGLGDTAMYLCATSAPAGTGNNEQFFGPGTRLTVL.

Details on this clonotype: One end of the junction does not line up with germline, which may come from a read error. The J gene is TRBJ2-5, the V gene TRBV12-3 or TRBV12-4; D is unclear. The CDR3 spans 14 residues. This CDR3 is CASRLGDFKETQYF. In DNA form, the CDR3 reads TGTGCCAGCAGGTTAGGCGATTTTAAAGAGACCCAGTACTTC.

This clonotype was detected a few times. The chain is built from TRBV6-1 and TRBJ2-7; 10 bases fit TRBD1. The CDR3 length is 16 residues. Germline CDR1 is MNHNS and CDR2 is SASEGT. V was clipped by 6 bases and J by 5 bases; unmatched bases: 13. The CDR3, as DNA: TGTGCCAGCAGCAGCGACGCCGGGACAGGGGTCAACGAGCAGTACTTC. Translated: CASSSDAGTGVNEQYF.

This clonotype occurred a few times. The rearrangement joins TRBV7-9 to TRBJ2-2, with D tentatively TRBD1 (6 bases). The CDR3 has 12 residues. V shed 5 bases and J shed 9 bases, with 10 bases lying between them. The germline gives CDR1 SEHNR, CDR2 FQNEAQ (reference sequence). The CDR3, as DNA: TGTGCCAGCAGCGTCGGGACACGGGAGCTGTTTTTT. Translated, it gives CASSVGTRELFF.

This clonotype was seen a handful of times. The chain links TRBV20-1 to TRBJ2-1; D is unresolved. V gave up 1 base and J gave up 0 bases, with 16 bases separating them. Germline CDR1 reads DFQATT; CDR2 reads SNEGSKA (reference sequence). The CDR3 covers 17 residues. This CDR3 reads CSARGGFGARSYNEQFF. The CDR3 coding sequence is TGCAGTGCTAGAGGGGGATTTGGAGCCCGCTCCTACAATGAGCAGTTCTTC.

V and J are TRBV15 and TRBJ1-1; 7 bases are shared with TRBD1. With 3 bases clipped from V and 8 bases from J, the junction kept 12 bases outside the gene matches. The CDR3 is 15 residues long. CDR1 and CDR2 from the germline V gene are LNHNV and YYDKDF (reference sequence). CDR3 region: CATSSAQQGRREAFF. The CDR3 DNA reads TGTGCCACCAGCAGTGCTCAACAGGGGAGGAGAGAAGCTTTCTTT.

A few counts support this clonotype. In nucleotides, the CDR3 is TGTGCCAGCAGCCCATCAGGAGGGGTATTCTACAATGAGCAGTTCTTC. This encodes CASSPSGGVFYNEQFF. The chain uses TRBV7-9 and TRBJ2-1, with D perhaps matching TRBD2 (6 bases). Germline CDR1 is SEHNR and CDR2 is FQNEAQ (reference sequence). Trimming pared 5 bases from V and 3 bases from J, leaving 17 bases between. This CDR3 region has 16 residues. Variable domain in full (rest from reference TRBV7-9 and TRBJ2-1): DTGVSQNPRHKITKRGQNVTFRCDPISEHNRLYWYRQTLGQGPEFLTYFQNEAQLEKSRLLSDRFSAERPKGSFSTLEIQRTEQGDSAMYLCASSPSGGVFYNEQFFGPGTRLTVL.

This chain connects TRBV20-1 to TRBJ2-7; D is unresolved. CDR1 and CDR2 (germline): DFQATT, SNEGSKA (reference sequence). The CDR3 contains 15 residues. The V and J ends lost 0 bases and 9 bases respectively, with 21 bases between them. This CDR3 is CSARDPNLSPGVQYF. CDR3 nucleotides: TGCAGTGCTAGAGACCCGAACCTCTCCCCTGGCGTGCAGTACTTC.

This clonotype was seen repeatedly, ten times or more. The rearrangement uses TRBV5-1 and TRBJ2-3; TRBD1 matches at 8 bases. Germline CDR1 and CDR2: SGHRS and YFSETQ. The V segment lost 4 bases and the J segment 4 bases; nucleotides outside the gene matches: 5. CDR3 length: 14 residues. The CDR3, as DNA: TGCGCCAGCAGCACTGGACAGGGTGCAGATACGCAGTATTTT. Protein product: CASSTGQGADTQYF.

The chain links TRBV9 to TRBJ1-4; D is ambiguous. The germline V gene has CDR1 SGDLS and CDR2 YYNGEE. V was pared by 4 bases and J by 8 bases, with 21 bases between. The CDR3 is 16 amino acids. Here the CDR3 DNA reads TGTGCCAGCAGCCCAAGCCTCTGGGCCTTGGGGGAAAAACTGTTTTTT. Amino acid sequence: CASSPSLWALGEKLFF. Complete variable domain (other parts from reference TRBV9 and TRBJ1-4): DSGVTQTPKHLITATGQRVTLRCSPRSGDLSVYWYQQSLDQGLQFLIQYYNGEERAKGNILERFSAQQFPDLHSELNLSSLELGDSALYFCASSPSLWALGEKLFFGSGTQLSVL.

The chain joins TRBV12-3 or TRBV12-4 to TRBJ1-1; the D gene is possibly TRBD1 (5 bases). V gave up 7 bases and J gave up 2 bases, with 14 bases separating them. The length of the CDR3 is 14 residues. CDR3 loop: CASTPSTVNTEAFF. The CDR3 DNA reads TGTGCCAGCACTCCATCGACAGTCAACACTGAAGCTTTCTTT.

The rearrangement joins TRBV12-3 or TRBV12-4 to TRBJ1-5; maybe TRBD1 (6 bases). There are 15 residues in the CDR3. The V gene lost 6 bases and the J gene lost 0 bases, with 12 bases spanning the gap. CDR3 in DNA: TGTGCCAGCAGCAGAGGGGACATTAGCAATCAGCCCCAGCATTTT. Protein: CASSRGDISNQPQHF.

This rearrangement joins TRBV4-3 to TRBJ1-5; TRBD1 matches at 7 bases. CDR1 is LGHNA and CDR2 is YSLEER in the germline V gene. After removal of 1 base from V and 6 bases from J, the junction contained 6 bases not matched to a gene. The CDR3 contains 15 residues. This CDR3 is CASSQGDREGQPQHF. The CDR3 DNA reads as TGCGCCAGCAGCCAAGGAGACAGGGAAGGTCAGCCCCAGCATTTT.

The chain links TRBV20-1 to TRBJ2-5; D remains unclear. The CDR3 length is 13 residues. CDR1 is DFQATT, CDR2 SNEGSKA, per germline (reference sequence). Trimming stripped 1 base from V and 7 bases from J, with 13 bases between. For the CDR3, the DNA is TGCAGTGCTAGAGTGGGTTTCCTGGGGACCCAGTACTTC. Its translation is CSARVGFLGTQYF.

In this sample, this clonotype turned up many times. This sequence joins TRBV12-3 or TRBV12-4 and TRBJ1-4; 8 positions agree with TRBD1. There are 14 residues in the CDR3. The J segment lost 6 bases and the V segment lost 7 bases, leaving 7 bases of the junction unmatched. The CDR3 coding sequence is TGTGCCAGCACTAAGGACAGGGTATATGAAAAACTGTTTTTT. This encodes CASTKDRVYEKLFF.

The chain couples TRBV6-2 or TRBV6-3 to TRBJ2-5; D possibly matches TRBD1 or TRBD2 (5 bases each). V dropped 4 bases and J dropped 1 base, with 10 bases sitting between them. The CDR3 is made up of 14 amino acids. Per germline, CDR1 MNHEY and CDR2 SVGEGT. Here the CDR3 reads CASSSGPPQETQYF. The CDR3 coding sequence is TGTGCCAGCAGTTCGGGGCCTCCCCAAGAGACCCAGTACTTC.

The chain has TRBV20-1 and TRBJ1-1, with D perhaps TRBD1 (6 bases). Germline V gene lookup returns CDR1 DFQATT and CDR2 SNEGSKA (reference sequence). Trimming removed 8 bases from V and 5 bases from J, with 18 bases in between. The CDR3 runs 13 residues. The CDR3 loop reads CSYTRGGATEAFF. CDR3 DNA: TGCAGTTATACGCGCGGGGGCGCGACTGAAGCTTTCTTT.